The 7 T cell receptor beta chains listed next were all sequenced from one sample in a study of shared clonotypes between healthy human individuals. Method: immunoSEQ multiplex PCR; TCRdb's copy keeps in-frame clones and lacks some. The profile shows under 2.5 million clones, 85% to 95% of them singletons. Sequenced material: naive CD4+ T cells from PBMCs. Subset meaning: CD45RA+ positively selected. These receptors originate from a man aged 18 to 35 in good health. Some clones in this sample may be carry-over from other donors' samples.

In DNA, the CDR3 is TGTGCCAGCTCACCAACTAGACCCAGTCAGGGTTTAAAGGGCTACACCTTC. It codes for CASSPTRPSQGLKGYTF. The chain is built from TRBV18 and TRBJ1-2; TRBD1 might be the D (5 bases). V was cut by 2 bases and J by 8 bases, with 24 bases left in between. The CDR3 is 17 residues long. Germline CDR1 reads KGHSH; CDR2 reads LQKENI.

The rearrangement links TRBV6-5 to TRBJ2-2; D remains ambiguous. The CDR3 extends over 15 amino acids. Looked up from germline, CDR1 is MNHEY and CDR2 is SVGAGI. Trimming stripped 2 bases from V and 4 bases from J, with 11 bases between. CDR3 in DNA: TGTGCCAGCAGTTACCAATTCGGAAGCACCGGGGAGCTGTTTTTT. Protein product: CASSYQFGSTGELFF.

The rearrangement uses TRBV6-4 and TRBJ1-5; D is unclear. V was cut by 8 bases and J by 9 bases, with 20 bases left in between. Germline V gives CDR1 MRHNA, CDR2 SNTAGT. This CDR3 is 14 amino acids long. Here the CDR3 reads CASPVSRVSWPQHF. The CDR3, as DNA: TGTGCCAGCCCCGTATCTCGGGTCAGCTGGCCCCAGCATTTT.

The chain recombines TRBV11-3 with TRBJ2-2; 13 nucleotides align to TRBD2. The trim removed 7 bases at V and 8 bases at J, leaving 10 bases unmatched. The CDR3 extends over 16 amino acids. Germline V gene lookup returns CDR1 SGHNT and CDR2 YENEEA. In DNA form, the CDR3 reads TGTGCCAGCATCCCTTCGACTAGCGGGAGGATAGGGGAGCTGTTTTTT. This translates into CASIPSTSGRIGELFF.

The gene calls are TRBV5-1 and TRBJ1-4; weak D call: TRBD1 (5 bases). The ends were cut back, 0 bases at V and 12 bases at J, with 18 bases in the middle. CDR3 length: 15 residues. Germline loops: CDR1 SGHRS, CDR2 YFSETQ. The CDR3 sequence is CASSLGQPGQGELFF. In DNA form, the CDR3 reads TGCGCCAGCAGCTTGGGACAGCCCGGCCAAGGGGAACTGTTTTTT.

The chain employs TRBV5-1 and TRBJ2-7, with TRBD2 matching over 12 bases. The CDR3 spans 16 residues. Trimming took 4 bases from V and 1 from J; bases not matched to a gene: 6. Germline values: CDR1 SGHRS, CDR2 YFSETQ. As DNA, the CDR3 is TGCGCCAGCAGCGGAGGCGGACTAGCGGGATCCTACGAGCAGTACTTC. It yields the protein CASSGGGLAGSYEQYF.

This chain uses TRBV10-3 with TRBJ2-7; 8 nucleotides match TRBD2. Looked up from germline, CDR1 is ENHRY and CDR2 is SYGVKD. Trimming removed 6 bases from V and 1 base from J; junction bases left unmatched: 2. The CDR3 is 13 amino acids. As DNA, the CDR3 is TGTGCCATCAGGGGCGGGAGGTCCTACGAGCAGTACTTC. This codes for CAIRGGRSYEQYF.